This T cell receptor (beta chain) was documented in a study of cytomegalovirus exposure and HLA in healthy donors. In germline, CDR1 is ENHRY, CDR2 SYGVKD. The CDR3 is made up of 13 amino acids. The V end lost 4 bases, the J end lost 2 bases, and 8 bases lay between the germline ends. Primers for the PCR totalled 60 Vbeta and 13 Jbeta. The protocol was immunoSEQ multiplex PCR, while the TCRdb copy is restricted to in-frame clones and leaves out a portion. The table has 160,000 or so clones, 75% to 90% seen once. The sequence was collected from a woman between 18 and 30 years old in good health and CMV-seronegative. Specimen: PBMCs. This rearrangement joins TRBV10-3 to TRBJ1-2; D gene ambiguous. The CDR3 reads CAISVGRNYGYTF. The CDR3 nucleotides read TGTGCCATCAGTGTGGGGAGGAACTATGGCTACACCTTC.